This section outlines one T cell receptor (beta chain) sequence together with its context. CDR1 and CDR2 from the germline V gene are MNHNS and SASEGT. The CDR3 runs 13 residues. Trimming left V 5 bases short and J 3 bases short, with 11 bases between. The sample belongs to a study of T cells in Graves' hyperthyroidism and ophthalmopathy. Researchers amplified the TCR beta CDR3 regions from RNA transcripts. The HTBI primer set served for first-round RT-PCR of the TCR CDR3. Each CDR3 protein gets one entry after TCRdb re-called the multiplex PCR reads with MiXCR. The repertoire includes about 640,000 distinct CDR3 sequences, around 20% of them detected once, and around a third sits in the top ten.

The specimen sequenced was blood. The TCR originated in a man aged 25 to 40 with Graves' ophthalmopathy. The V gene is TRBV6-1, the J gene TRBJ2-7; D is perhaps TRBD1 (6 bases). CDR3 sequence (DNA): TGTGCCAGCAGTCAGCCGGGACACTACGAGCAGTACTTC. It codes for CASSQPGHYEQYF.